This TCR beta chain was identified in a study of cytomegalovirus exposure and HLA in healthy donors. General observations from the study: Overall, about 160 TCR beta chains were annotated as cytomegalovirus-associated. Analysis performed later showed TCR beta chains linked to HLA being more clonally expanded than equally common others. One later analysis reportedly identified an Asian-associated ancestry cluster that showed fewer N-insertions than the approximately 710-donor mean.

This PCR relied on a set of 60 Vbeta primers and 13 Jbeta primers. Produced via immunoSEQ multiplex PCR; TCRdb's table is partial and in-frame only. The data contain roughly 150,000 clones, 76% of them singletons. In the case of this clone: Its antigen is not known.

Sample: PBMCs. The sequence was collected from a male donor in good health and CMV-seronegative.

Here the CDR3 DNA reads TGTGCCAGCAGTGCCCCCGGGACAGGGACGAACACTGAAGCTTTCTTT. Translating it yields CASSAPGTGTNTEAFF. This chain joins TRBV2 and TRBJ1-1, with 9 bases lining up with TRBD1. Germline CDR1 is SNHLY and CDR2 is FYNNEI. After removal of 4 bases from V and 1 base from J, the junction contained 7 bases not matched to a gene. CDR3 length: 16 amino acids.